The following is a T cell receptor beta chain sequence with its context. The antigen remains undetermined. The data belong to a study of a mutant IDH1 vaccine in newly diagnosed glioma. For the study at large: Of treated patients, around 62% were men and approximately 40% women, averaging 40.4 years. Patients were pretreated with radiotherapy, temozolomide, or both, mostly both.

Trimming removed 4 bases from V and 6 bases from J, with 19 bases in between. The CDR3 consists of 17 residues. Germline-derived CDR1 and CDR2 are LGHNA and YSLEER. Here immunoSEQ multiplex PCR was the method, and the copy in TCRdb shows in-frame clones only, minus some. The sample lists approximately 67,000 clones, around 83% occurring once. Study-wide results and caveats: Pseudoprogression appears to have had no connection to changes in top peripheral T cell clonotypes.

Time point: baseline, week 1 (first vaccination visit). Treatment described: pre-vaccination baseline after standard-of-care therapy. The donors' diagnosis was new WHO grade 3 or 4 astrocytoma that was IDH1-mutant and ATRX-lost. This specimen was peripheral blood mononuclear cells (PBMCs), taken from a glioma patient treated with radiotherapy, temozolomide or both. V gene TRBV4-3 combines with J gene TRBJ1-6; the D gene is possibly TRBD1 (5 bases). This receptor was obtained from a young woman with glioma. Some clones in this sample may be carry-over from other donors' samples. This chain's CDR3 is CASSPSRGGATNSPLHF. The CDR3 bases are TGCGCCAGCAGCCCCTCCCGGGGGGGAGCGACTAATTCACCCCTCCACTTT.